These 14 T cell receptor beta chains came from one sample sequenced in a study of T cell clonality in common variable immunodeficiency. The study, taken as a whole, reports: In common variable immunodeficiency, TCR beta chains reportedly carried fewer deletions and N-nucleotide insertions.

Antigens of these TCRs are unknown. This table comes from immunoSEQ multiplex PCR, and its TCRdb copy is limited to in-frame clones, with some not included. The repertoire shows about 33,000 clones, none seen only once; the top ten take about 6.7%. Material: peripheral blood mononuclear cells. The source is a human donor with common variable immunodeficiency.

This clone was observed many times. The read is 3 residues too short to cover the CDR3 end, so that end is filled in from the germline J gene. The rearrangement links TRBV18 to TRBJ2-3; a weak D match, TRBD2 (6 bases). V was cut by 2 bases and J by 5 bases, with 14 bases left in between. Germline V gene sequence: CDR1 KGHSH, CDR2 LQKENI. The length of the CDR3 is 15 residues. The CDR3 sequence: CASSPTGGARDTQYF. The CDR3 bases that were read are TGTGCCAGCTCACCAACCGGAGGGGCCCGAGATACG.

This clone was found many times. Different DNA sequences within this sample yield the same CDR3. The CDR3 sequence is CSAQGNEQFF. The CDR3 DNA, read in part, is TGCAGTGCCCAGGGTAATGAG. The V and J genes are TRBV20-1 and TRBJ2-1; possible D gene TRBD1, 5 bases. The sequenced fragment ends 3 residues before the CDR3 boundary, so the rest is inferred from the germline J gene. The germline V gene encodes CDR1 DFQATT and CDR2 SNEGSKA (reference sequence). V lost 6 bases and J 7 bases, leaving 7 bases between the germline ends. This CDR3 contains 10 residues.

Concerning this clone: The read falls 3 residues short of the CDR3 end, and the missing part is taken from the germline J gene. The V call is TRBV5-1, the J call TRBJ2-5, with a weak D call TRBD1 (5 bases). V lost 2 bases and J 6 bases, leaving 17 bases between the germline ends. CDR1 is SGHRS and CDR2 is YFSETQ in the germline V gene. This CDR3 is built from 15 residues. The sequenced CDR3 bases are TGCGCCAGCAGCTTACCGACGGACAACACGAAGACC. This translates into CASSLPTDNTKT. The whole CDR3 reads CASSLPTDNTKTQYF.

This clone was seen many times. The read is 3 residues too short to cover the CDR3 end, so that end is filled in from the germline J gene. The chain recombines TRBV6-2 or TRBV6-3 with TRBJ2-7; either TRBD1 or TRBD2 may fit D (5 bases each). CDR1 and CDR2 from the germline V gene are MNHEY and SVGEGT. V shed 0 bases and J shed 4 bases, with 19 bases lying between them. This CDR3 region has 17 residues. CDR3 loop: CASSYSSEGSSPYEQYF. Incomplete CDR3 DNA: TGTGCCAGCAGTTACTCGAGTGAGGGGAGTAGTCCTTACGAG.

This clone was observed at least ten times. The read stops 3 residues short of the end of the CDR3; the missing end is completed from the germline J gene. The rearrangement uses TRBV16 and TRBJ1-1; unclear D gene. V lost 0 bases and J lost 4, with 12 bases in between. The CDR3 extends over 15 amino acids. Germline V lookup: CDR1 KGHSY, CDR2 FQNENV. The CDR3 DNA, read in part, is TGTGCCAGCAGCCAATCGAGGGCCGGGGTCACTGAA. Its translation is CASSQSRAGVTE. The entire CDR3 is CASSQSRAGVTEAFF.

In regard to this clone: The read stops 3 residues short of the end of the CDR3; the missing end is completed from the germline J gene. The chain combines TRBV6-2 or TRBV6-3 with TRBJ1-6; 7 bases line up with TRBD1. J lost 7 bases, V lost 4 bases, and 13 bases had no gene match. The CDR3 consists of 17 residues. The germline V gene has CDR1 MNHEY and CDR2 SVGEGT. CDR3 sequence reads: CASSSYPPDRDNSPLHF. The covered CDR3 bases are TGTGCCAGCAGTTCCTACCCTCCTGACAGGGACAATTCACCC.

This clone was counted many times. Here the CDR3 reads CASSTGQGATYNEQFF. CDR3 bases read: TGTGCCAGTAGTACCGGACAGGGGGCAACCTACAATGAG. V gene TRBV19 combines with J gene TRBJ2-1, with 11 bases lining up with TRBD1. The read halts 3 residues ahead of the CDR3 end, with the missing end drawn from the germline J gene. J lost 2 bases, V lost 4 bases, and 4 bases had no gene match. The length of the CDR3 is 16 residues. The germline V gene encodes CDR1 LNHDA and CDR2 SQIVND (reference sequence). Filled out from reference TRBV19 and TRBJ2-1, the complete variable domain reads DGGITQSPKYLFRKEGQNVTLSCEQNLNHDAMYWYRQDPGQGLRLIYYSQIVNDFQKGDIAEGYSVSREKKESFPLTVTSAQKNPTAFYLCASSTGQGATYNEQFFGPGTRLTVL.

There are a few counts of this clone. The read finishes 3 residues shy of the CDR3 end, and the germline J gene is used to complete it. The chain is built from TRBV30 and TRBJ2-7; the D call may be TRBD1 or TRBD2 (5 bases each). Germline V gives CDR1 GTSNPN, CDR2 SVGIG (reference sequence). The CDR3 loop spans 16 amino acids. V gave up 0 bases and J gave up 2 bases, with 17 bases separating them. CDR3 DNA (partial): TGTGCCTGGAGTGTACGGAGGCAGGGTGGGACCTACGAG. It specifies CAWSVRRQGGTYE. The full CDR3 is CAWSVRRQGGTYEQYF.

This clone was recorded many times. The missing CDR3 end, 3 residues past where the read stops, is filled in from the germline J gene. The rearrangement uses TRBV6-1 and TRBJ2-7, with 8 nucleotides matching TRBD1. This CDR3 spans 14 amino acids. V gave up 2 bases and J gave up 5 bases; unmatched junction bases: 5. Germline assignment: CDR1 MNHNS and CDR2 SASEGT. The covered CDR3 bases are TGTGCCAGCAGTGAATTGGACAGGGCCCACGAG. This gives the protein CASSELDRAHE. The CDR3 reads in full as CASSELDRAHEQYF.

For this clone: Read sequence stops 3 residues before the CDR3 end, and the germline J gene provides the missing end. The chain employs TRBV5-6 and TRBJ1-6; 8 nucleotides align to TRBD1. The CDR3 length is 13 residues. CDR1 and CDR2 (germline): SGHDT, YYEEEE. CDR3 residues: CASSLERDRPLHF. The part of the CDR3 DNA that was read is TGTGCCAGCAGCTTGGAGCGGGACAGGCCC.

As for this clone: Read sequence stops 3 residues before the CDR3 end, and the germline J gene provides the missing end. This chain joins TRBV18 and TRBJ2-1, with 9 nucleotides matching TRBD2. The V gene end was trimmed by 4 bases and the J gene end by 8 bases; junction bases not matched to a gene: 9. The CDR3 spans 15 residues. Germline values: CDR1 KGHSH, CDR2 LQKENI. This CDR3 is CASSQNPSGVDEQFF. Partial CDR3 DNA: TGTGCCAGCTCACAAAACCCTAGCGGGGTCGATGAG.

A remark on this clone: Read coverage stops 3 residues before the CDR3 terminus; the germline J gene supplies the remainder. This rearrangement joins TRBV20-1 to TRBJ2-3; 7 positions agree with TRBD2. Germline V lookup: CDR1 DFQATT, CDR2 SNEGSKA (reference sequence). Losses at the gene ends were 3 bases for V and 4 bases for J; bases not matched to a gene: 10. CDR3 length equals 15 residues. Here the CDR3 reads CSASSGRGGPDTQYF. The covered CDR3 bases are TGCAGTGCTAGCTCAGGTCGGGGAGGGCCAGATACG.

This clone ranks as medium-sized (0.01 to 0.1%). The sequenced fragment ends 3 residues before the CDR3 boundary, so the rest is inferred from the germline J gene. The rearrangement joins TRBV15 to TRBJ2-3; 7 positions match TRBD1. The CDR3 runs to 19 residues. Trimming took 7 bases from V and 4 from J; bases not matched to a gene: 23. Germline assignment: CDR1 LNHNV and CDR2 YYDKDF (reference sequence). The CDR3 loop reads CATTNHLSTGKELADTQYF. The sequenced CDR3 bases are TGTGCCACCACCAACCACCTTTCGACAGGGAAGGAATTGGCAGATACG.

Ten or more counts support this clone. The read is 3 residues too short to cover the CDR3 end, so that end is filled in from the germline J gene. The chain combines TRBV5-1 with TRBJ2-3; TRBD2 might be the D (6 bases). Per the germline V gene, CDR1 is SGHRS and CDR2 is YFSETQ. With 3 bases removed from V and 0 bases from J, the gap between germline ends came to 11 bases. The CDR3 has 15 amino acids. Partial CDR3 DNA: TGCGCCAGCAGCTCTACTAGCTTTAGCACAGATACG. Protein: CASSSTSFSTDT. Given in full, the CDR3 is CASSSTSFSTDTQYF. Full variable domain (remainder filled in from reference TRBV5-1 and TRBJ2-3): KAGVTQTPRYLIKTRGQQVTLSCSPISGHRSVSWYQQTPGQGLQFLFEYFSETQRNKGNFPGRFSGRQFSNSRSEMNVSTLELGDSALYLCASSSTSFSTDTQYFGPGTRLTVL.